These T cell receptor beta chains were read from a single sample in a study of blood T cell repertoires in COVID-19. Libraries were prepared by immunoSEQ multiplex PCR; TCRdb keeps only in-frame clonotypes and omits some of them. The table shows about 400,000 clones, with approximately 86% occurring only once. The sample comprised peripheral blood. These receptors were taken from a human donor in a cohort sampled during active COVID-19. Each CDR3 is given with its conserved first and last residue. D genes are given only for firm matches. Expanded clones are given a class, and other clones once, few, many or no size at all.

j_call v_call cdr3_length clone_size d_call cdr3_aa cdr3_nt
TRBJ2-7 TRBV4-2 15 . TRBD2 CASSPSLADRYEQYF TGTGCCAGCAGCCCGTCACTAGCGGACCGCTACGAGCAGTACTTC
TRBJ1-3 TRBV3-1/TRBV3-2 16 . . CASSQVRGYSGNTIYF TGTGCCAGCAGCCAAGTTCGCGGGTACTCTGGAAACACCATATATTTT
TRBJ1-1 TRBV5-1 14 . TRBD1 CASSVGTVNTEAFF TGCGCCAGCAGCGTTGGGACAGTGAACACTGAAGCTTTCTTT
TRBJ2-5 TRBV2 16 . TRBD1 CASRVYGTGGGETQYF TGTGCCAGCAGGGTATACGGGACAGGGGGCGGAGAGACCCAGTACTTC
TRBJ2-1 TRBV9 15 . . CASSPDSSSYNEQFF TGTGCCAGCAGCCCAGACTCTAGCTCCTACAATGAGCAGTTCTTC
TRBJ2-7 TRBV28 16 once TRBD2 CASRDPNGGSAYEQYF TGTGCCAGCAGGGACCCGAACGGGGGGTCTGCCTACGAGCAGTACTTC
TRBJ2-1 TRBV9 16 . TRBD2 CASSVEYAGGKNEQFF TGTGCCAGCAGCGTAGAGTACGCGGGAGGAAAAAATGAGCAGTTCTTC
TRBJ1-1 TRBV24-1 13 . . CATQQGSMTEAFF TGTGCCACCCAACAGGGAAGCATGACTGAAGCTTTCTTT
TRBJ2-3 TRBV18 15 once . CASSPLQGSTDTQYF TGTGCCAGCTCACCATTACAGGGTAGCACAGATACGCAGTATTTT
TRBJ1-6 TRBV5-6 16 . . CASSLARIGNNSPLHF TGTGCCAGCAGCTTGGCGAGGATAGGAAATAATTCACCCCTCCACTTT
TRBJ2-7 TRBV6-6 14 . . CASSYSSGNYEQYF TGTGCCAGCAGTTACTCGTCGGGAAACTACGAGCAGTACTTC
TRBJ2-7 TRBV19 14 . . CASRPGISEREQYF TGTGCCAGTAGACCCGGGATTTCGGAGAGGGAGCAGTACTTC
TRBJ2-7 TRBV5-4 14 . . CASSIKANSYEQYF TGTGCCAGCAGCATTAAAGCAAACTCCTACGAGCAGTACTTC
TRBJ2-5 TRBV2 12 . . CASSSLEETQYF TGTGCCAGCTCGTCGTTAGAAGAGACCCAGTACTTC
TRBJ2-5 TRBV6-1 14 . TRBD2 CASSEGGGAETQYF TGTGCCAGCAGTGAAGGCGGGGGGGCAGAGACCCAGTACTTC
TRBJ2-3 TRBV19 16 . TRBD2 CASTSGVAGESDTQYF TGTGCCAGTACCTCTGGGGTAGCGGGAGAGTCAGATACGCAGTATTTT
TRBJ2-7 TRBV4-1 15 . TRBD2 CASSQAASGGLEQYF TGCGCCAGCAGCCAAGCGGCTAGCGGGGGTCTCGAGCAGTACTTC
TRBJ2-3 TRBV7-9 19 . TRBD2 CASSLDLGRTSVSHHTQYF TGTGCCAGCAGCTTAGACCTGGGTAGGACTAGCGTTTCACACCATACGCAGTATTTT
TRBJ2-7 TRBV2 17 . . CASSVRGFWDGTYEQYF TGTGCCAGCAGTGTAAGGGGGTTTTGGGACGGAACCTACGAGCAGTACTTC
TRBJ2-5 TRBV3-1/TRBV3-2 14 . TRBD1 CASSSGTGEETQYF TGTGCCAGCAGCTCCGGGACAGGGGAAGAGACCCAGTACTTC
TRBJ1-6 TRBV19 15 . . CASSYRQPDTSPLHF TGTGCCAGTAGTTATAGACAGCCGGATACTTCACCCCTCCACTTT
TRBJ2-1 TRBV6-5 15 . TRBD2 CASRRLAGGYNEQFF TGTGCCAGCAGGAGATTAGCGGGAGGGTACAATGAGCAGTTCTTC
TRBJ1-1 TRBV5-1 17 . . CASSLGPAGGANTEAFF TGCGCCAGCAGCTTAGGGCCCGCCGGAGGGGCGAACACTGAAGCTTTCTTT
TRBJ2-5 TRBV28 14 once TRBD1 CASSHDRGQETQYF TGTGCCAGCAGTCATGACAGGGGTCAAGAGACCCAGTACTTC
TRBJ2-3 TRBV30 18 . TRBD2 CAWRVTTRGLAGVYTQYF TGTGCCTGGAGGGTCACAACCAGGGGACTAGCGGGAGTGTATACGCAGTATTTT
TRBJ2-7 TRBV3-1/TRBV3-2 15 once . CASSQDQGRVDEQYF TGTGCCAGCAGCCAAGATCAGGGCAGGGTTGACGAGCAGTACTTC
TRBJ2-3 TRBV28 15 . TRBD1 CASSTRTGGADTQYF TGTGCCAGCAGTACAAGGACAGGGGGGGCAGATACGCAGTATTTT
TRBJ1-5 TRBV21-1 13 few . CASTKGGSQPQHF TGTGCCAGCACCAAGGGGGGTTCACAGCCCCAGCATTTT
TRBJ2-1 TRBV25-1 15 . . CASSEYGSRENEQFF TGTGCCAGCAGTGAATATGGGAGTCGGGAGAATGAGCAGTTCTTC
TRBJ2-2 TRBV19 16 . . CASSNPEGGATGELFF TGTGCCAGTAGTAACCCCGAGGGGGGGGCCACCGGGGAGCTGTTTTTT
TRBJ2-7 TRBV5-1 15 . TRBD2 CASSLSLAGEDEQYF TGCGCCAGCAGCTTGAGTCTAGCGGGAGAAGACGAGCAGTACTTC
TRBJ1-6 TRBV10-3 15 . . CAIRGGISRESPLHF TGTGCCATCAGGGGGGGGATAAGCCGTGAATCACCCCTCCACTTT
TRBJ1-2 TRBV5-6 12 . . CASSLASHGYTF TGTGCCAGCAGCTTAGCATCCCATGGCTACACCTTC
TRBJ1-2 TRBV7-8 13 . . CASSLRGGDGYTF TGTGCCAGCAGCTTACGGGGAGGGGATGGCTACACCTTC
TRBJ1-1 TRBV6-6 14 . . CASTYGQGNTEAFF TGTGCCAGCACATACGGGCAGGGGAACACTGAAGCTTTCTTT
TRBJ2-2 TRBV29-1 13 . . CSVDRVETGELFF TGCAGCGTTGACAGGGTGGAAACCGGGGAGCTGTTTTTT
TRBJ1-1 TRBV28 10 . . CVSGNTEAFF TGTGTTTCGGGGAACACTGAAGCTTTCTTT
TRBJ2-3 TRBV9 16 . TRBD2 CASSVRLAGGTDTQYF TGTGCCAGCAGCGTACGACTAGCGGGAGGGACAGATACGCAGTATTTT
TRBJ2-3 TRBV19 15 . TRBD1 CASRPGQGGTDTQYF TGTGCCAGTAGGCCAGGACAGGGGGGCACAGATACGCAGTATTTT
TRBJ2-2 TRBV7-6 15 once TRBD1 CASSLARGRTGELFF TGTGCCAGCAGCTTAGCCAGGGGGCGGACCGGGGAGCTGTTTTTT
TRBJ1-4 TRBV3-1/TRBV3-2 14 . TRBD1 CASSLTGDYEKLFF TGTGCCAGCAGCCTGACAGGGGACTATGAAAAACTGTTTTTT
TRBJ2-1 TRBV7-3 15 . . CASSLGAGGYNEQFF TGTGCCAGCAGCTTAGGGGCCGGGGGTTACAATGAGCAGTTCTTC